This entry describes one TCR beta chain. The V end lost 4 bases, the J end lost 0 bases, and 11 bases lay between the germline ends. The CDR3 runs to 15 residues. Germline CDR1 reads SGHNT; CDR2 reads YYREEE (reference sequence). These data come from a study of shared clonotypes between healthy human individuals. CD45RO-negative, CCR7-selected cells formed the naive CD8 fraction, which excluded terminally differentiated effector memory CD45RA+ cells. Using immunoSEQ multiplex PCR, the repertoire was profiled, and TCRdb retains in-frame clones only, with some absent. The repertoire holds approximately 740,000 clones, with almost 95% as singletons.

The TCR comes from a man aged 30 to 45 in good health. The chain links TRBV5-4 to TRBJ2-1; D perhaps matches TRBD1 (6 bases). Sequenced material: naive CD8+ T cells sorted from blood. CDR3 DNA: TGTGCCAGCAGCCCCAGGGGAAACTCCTACAATGAGCAGTTCTTC. Its protein is CASSPRGNSYNEQFF.